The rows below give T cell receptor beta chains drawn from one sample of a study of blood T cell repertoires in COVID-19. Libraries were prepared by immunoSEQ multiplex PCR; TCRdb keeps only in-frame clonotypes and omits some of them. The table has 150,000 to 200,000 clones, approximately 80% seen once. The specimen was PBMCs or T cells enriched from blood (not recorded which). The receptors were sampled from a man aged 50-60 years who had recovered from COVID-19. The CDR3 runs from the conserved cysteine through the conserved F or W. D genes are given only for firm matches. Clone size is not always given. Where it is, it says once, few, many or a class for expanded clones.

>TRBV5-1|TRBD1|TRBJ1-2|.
TGCGCCAGCAGCAGCCTCGGACAGGGGACCGATGGCTACACCTTC
CASSSLGQGTDGYTF
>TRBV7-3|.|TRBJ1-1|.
TGTGCCAGCAGCTTAACTGGGGGGGTCGGAACTGAAGCTTTCTTT
CASSLTGGVGTEAFF
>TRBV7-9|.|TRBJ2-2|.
TGTGCCAGCAGCCCCAGGGACGGGGAGCTGTTTTTT
CASSPRDGELFF
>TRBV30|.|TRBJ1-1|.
TGTGCCTGGAGCTTAGCAGGAGGGACTGAAGCTTTCTTT
CAWSLAGGTEAFF
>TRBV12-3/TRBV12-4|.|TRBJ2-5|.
TGTGCCAGCAGTTTGTTTCAGTGGGAGACCCAGTACTTC
CASSLFQWETQYF
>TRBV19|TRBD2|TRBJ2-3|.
TGTGCCAGTAGTACTAGCGGGGGTAGGGATACGCAGTATTTT
CASSTSGGRDTQYF
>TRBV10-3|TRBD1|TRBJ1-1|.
TGTGCCACCTGGACAGGGATCGGGAACACTGAAGCTTTCTTT
CATWTGIGNTEAFF
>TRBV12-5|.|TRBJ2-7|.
TGTGCTAGTGGTTTGACAGGGACCTACGAGCAGTACTTC
CASGLTGTYEQYF
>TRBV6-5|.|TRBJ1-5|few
TGTGCCAGCAGTTACCAGGGGAACGGCAATCAGCCCCAGCATTTT
CASSYQGNGNQPQHF
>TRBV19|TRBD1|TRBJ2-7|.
TGTGCCAGTCGAGAATCGGGACAGGTCTCCTACGAGCAGTACTTC
CASRESGQVSYEQYF
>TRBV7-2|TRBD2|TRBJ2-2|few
TGTGCCAGCAGCTTAGGGCAACCGGGACTAGCGGGGGGGGAGCTGTTTTTT
CASSLGQPGLAGGELFF
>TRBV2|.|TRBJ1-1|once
TGTGCCACCTCTAAAGGGGGACCACAGGGCAGAGGGACTGAAGCTTTCTTT
CATSKGGPQGRGTEAFF
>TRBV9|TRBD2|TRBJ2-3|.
TGTGCCAGCACCCCAAGCGGGGGGGCCCAAGATACGCAGTATTTT
CASTPSGGAQDTQYF
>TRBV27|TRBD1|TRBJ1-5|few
TGTGCCAGCAGTCCTATCGACAGGGCCTACAGGGGCAATCAGCCCCAGCATTTT
CASSPIDRAYRGNQPQHF
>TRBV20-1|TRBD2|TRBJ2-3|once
TGCAGTGCTAGTTCTAGCGGGGCAGTAGATACGCAGTATTTT
CSASSSGAVDTQYF
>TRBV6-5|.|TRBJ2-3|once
TGTGCCAGCAGATCCTTCAAAGGGGGCACAGATACGCAGTATTTT
CASRSFKGGTDTQYF
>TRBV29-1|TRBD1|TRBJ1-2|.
TGCAGCGTTGACGACAGGGAAGGTGGCTACACCTTC
CSVDDREGGYTF
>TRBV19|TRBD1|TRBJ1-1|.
TGTGCCAGTAGGAGACAGGGGGTGAACACTGAAGCTTTCTTT
CASRRQGVNTEAFF
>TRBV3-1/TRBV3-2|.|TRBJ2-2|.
TGTGCCAGCAGCCAATACTGGGTCGTAAGGTCGGGCACCGGGGAGCTGTTTTTT
CASSQYWVVRSGTGELFF
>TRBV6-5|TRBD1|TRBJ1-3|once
TGTGCCAGCAGCCGACAGGGGTCTGGAAACACCATATATTTT
CASSRQGSGNTIYF
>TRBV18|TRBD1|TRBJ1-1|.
TGTGCCAGCTCACAGGGACAGGGTGTCGACACTGAAGCTTTCTTT
CASSQGQGVDTEAFF
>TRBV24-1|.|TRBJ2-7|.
TGTGCCACCAGTGATGGGGGAGGTTTGTACGAGCAGTACTTC
CATSDGGGLYEQYF
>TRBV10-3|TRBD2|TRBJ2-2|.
TGTGCCATCAGTGACAAGACGGGGGGGACGAACACCGGGGAGCTGTTTTTT
CAISDKTGGTNTGELFF
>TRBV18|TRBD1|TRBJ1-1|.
TGTGCCAGCTCGCGGACAGGGGGCTTCACTGAAGCTTTCTTT
CASSRTGGFTEAFF
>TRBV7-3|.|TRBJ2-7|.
TGTGCCAGCAGCACCATGGGTGGCAGGGACTACGAGCAGTACTTC
CASSTMGGRDYEQYF
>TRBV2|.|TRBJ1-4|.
TGTGCCAGCAGTATAACCAGGGTTAGTCACGAAAAACTGTTTTTT
CASSITRVSHEKLFF
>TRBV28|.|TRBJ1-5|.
TGTGCCAGCAGTTCGCCTTCCTACAATCAGCCCCAGCATTTT
CASSSPSYNQPQHF
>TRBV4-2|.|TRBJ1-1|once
TGTGCCAGCAGCCAAGGGCCTGGGTGGGGAGCGAACACTGAAGCTTTCTTT
CASSQGPGWGANTEAFF
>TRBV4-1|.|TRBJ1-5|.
TGCGCCAGCAGCCAAGGCACAGGGTGGGCCAATCAGCCCCAGCATTTT
CASSQGTGWANQPQHF
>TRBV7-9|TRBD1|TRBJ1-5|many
TGTGCCAGCAGCGGAGGGACAGGGAATAGCAATCAGCCCCAGCATTTT
CASSGGTGNSNQPQHF
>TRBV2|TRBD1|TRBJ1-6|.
TGTGCCAGCAGTGTTACGGGACAGGGACATTCACCCCTCCACTTT
CASSVTGQGHSPLHF
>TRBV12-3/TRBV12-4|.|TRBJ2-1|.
TGTGCCAGCGGGAGGGACACGCAGGGTGAGCAGTTCTTC
CASGRDTQGEQFF
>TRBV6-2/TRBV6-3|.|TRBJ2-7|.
TGTGCCAGCAGTACAGGGTCCTGGGAGCAGTACTTC
CASSTGSWEQYF
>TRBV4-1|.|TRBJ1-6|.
TGCGCCAGCAGTCGACAGGACCCTACTAATTCACCCCTCCACTTT
CASSRQDPTNSPLHF
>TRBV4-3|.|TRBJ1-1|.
TGCGCCAGCAGCCGAGAGAGCAGGGGGAACACTGAAGCTTTCTTT
CASSRESRGNTEAFF